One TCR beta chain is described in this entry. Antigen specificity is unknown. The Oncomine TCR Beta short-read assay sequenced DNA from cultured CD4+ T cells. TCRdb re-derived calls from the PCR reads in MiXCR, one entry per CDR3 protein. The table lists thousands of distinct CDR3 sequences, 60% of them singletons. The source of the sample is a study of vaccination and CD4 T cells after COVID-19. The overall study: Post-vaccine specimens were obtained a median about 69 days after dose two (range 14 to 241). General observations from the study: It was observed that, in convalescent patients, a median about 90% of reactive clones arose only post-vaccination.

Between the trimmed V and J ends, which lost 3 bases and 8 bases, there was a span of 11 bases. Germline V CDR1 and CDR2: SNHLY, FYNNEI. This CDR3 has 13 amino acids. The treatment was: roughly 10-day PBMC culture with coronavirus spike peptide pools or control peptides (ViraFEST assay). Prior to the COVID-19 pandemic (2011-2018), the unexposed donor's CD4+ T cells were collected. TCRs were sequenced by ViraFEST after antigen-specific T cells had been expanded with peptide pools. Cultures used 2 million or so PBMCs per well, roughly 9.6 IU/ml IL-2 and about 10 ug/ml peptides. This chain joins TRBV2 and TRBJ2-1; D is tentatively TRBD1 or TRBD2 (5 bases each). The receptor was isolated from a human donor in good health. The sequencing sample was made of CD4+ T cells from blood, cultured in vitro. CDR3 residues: CASSEDGGYEQFF. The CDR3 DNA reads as TGTGCCAGCAGTGAGGATGGGGGTTATGAGCAGTTCTTC.